The clone carrying this TCR beta chain is a singleton in its sample. No antigen is known for it. The data belong to a study of cytomegalovirus exposure and HLA in healthy donors. Overall study results and limits: Most CMV-associated TCR beta chains were later found to appear HLA-restricted.

In the PCR, 60 Vbeta and 13 Jbeta primers were used. Clones were sequenced by immunoSEQ multiplex PCR, and TCRdb holds only the in-frame ones, with some missing. The sample shows 130,000 to 150,000 clones, around 77% of them seen only once. The CDR3 length is 15 residues. Germline CDR1 is MGHRA and CDR2 is YSYEKL. Trimming cost V 0 bases and J 2 bases, with 9 bases left between them. Sequenced sample: PBMCs. The receptor was derived from a man in his thirties or forties in good health and CMV-seronegative. The rearrangement uses TRBV4-1 and TRBJ2-3; D unresolved. CDR3 bases: TGCGCCAGCAGCCAAGATGGGCTTCTCACAGATACGCAGTATTTT. This encodes CASSQDGLLTDTQYF.